The entry below gives a single T cell receptor (beta chain) sequence along with its context. This sample is drawn from a study of blood T cell repertoires in COVID-19. The CDR3 extends over 15 amino acids. Germline CDR1 and CDR2: MDHEN and SYDVKM. The ends lost 5 bases at V and 0 bases at J; junction bases unmatched: 6. Clones were sequenced by immunoSEQ multiplex PCR, and TCRdb holds only the in-frame ones, with some missing. The table records 400,000 or so clones, 80% to 90% of them present only once. Recruits, aged roughly 18 to 95 years, lived in 20 to 30 US areas. The origin of this receptor is a man aged 25 to 40 who had recovered from COVID-19. Sequencing used PBMCs or T cells enriched from blood (not recorded which). The chain combines TRBV28 with TRBJ2-7; 8 bases agree with TRBD1. This CDR3 is CASSPAGTGSYEQYF. CDR3 coding DNA: TGTGCCAGCAGTCCAGCTGGGACAGGCTCCTACGAGCAGTACTTC.